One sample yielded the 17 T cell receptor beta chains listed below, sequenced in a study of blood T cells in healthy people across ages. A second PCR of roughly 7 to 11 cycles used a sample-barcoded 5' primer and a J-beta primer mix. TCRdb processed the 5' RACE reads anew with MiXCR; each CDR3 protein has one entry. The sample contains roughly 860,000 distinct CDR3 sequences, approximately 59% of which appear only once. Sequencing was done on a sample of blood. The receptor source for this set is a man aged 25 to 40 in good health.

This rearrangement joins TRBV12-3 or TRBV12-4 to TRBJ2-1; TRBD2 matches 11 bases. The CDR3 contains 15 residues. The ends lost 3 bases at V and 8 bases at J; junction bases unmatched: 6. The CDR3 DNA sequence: TGTGCCAGCAGTTTCTCTAGCGGGGGGCTCGATGAGCAGTTCTTC. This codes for CASSFSSGGLDEQFF.

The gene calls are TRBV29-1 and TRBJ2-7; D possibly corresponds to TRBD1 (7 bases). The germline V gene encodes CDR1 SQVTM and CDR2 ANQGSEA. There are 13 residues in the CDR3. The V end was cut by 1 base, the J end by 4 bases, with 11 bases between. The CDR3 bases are TGCAGCGTTGAAGGGGCAGGGGGGTACGAGCAGTACTTC. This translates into CSVEGAGGYEQYF.

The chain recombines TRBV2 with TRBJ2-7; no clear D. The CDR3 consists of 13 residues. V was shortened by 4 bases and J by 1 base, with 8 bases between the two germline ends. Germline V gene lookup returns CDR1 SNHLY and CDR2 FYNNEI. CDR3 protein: CASSAVRSYEQYF. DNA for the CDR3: TGTGCCAGCAGTGCTGTCCGATCCTACGAGCAGTACTTC. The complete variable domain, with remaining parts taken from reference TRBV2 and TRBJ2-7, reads EPEVTQTPSHQVTQMGQEVILRCVPISNHLYFYWYRQILGQKVEFLVSFYNNEISEKSEIFDDQFSVERPDGSNFTLKIRSTKLEDSAMYFCASSAVRSYEQYFGPGTRLTVT.

The CDR3 spells CASSLGFAWGFNEQFF. For the CDR3, the DNA is TGTGCCAGCAGCCTAGGCTTTGCGTGGGGGTTCAATGAGCAGTTCTTC. The chain recombines TRBV14 with TRBJ2-1, with D possibly being TRBD1 or TRBD2 (5 bases each). The CDR3 sequence is 16 residues long. Germline-derived CDR1 and CDR2 are SGHDN and FVKESK. Trimming pared 4 bases from V and 6 bases from J, leaving 19 bases between.

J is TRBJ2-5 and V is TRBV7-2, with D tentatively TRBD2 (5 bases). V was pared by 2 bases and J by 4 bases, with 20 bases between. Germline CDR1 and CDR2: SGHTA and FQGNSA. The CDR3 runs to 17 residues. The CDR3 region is CASSLIPPRGLTETQYF. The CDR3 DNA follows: TGTGCCAGCAGCTTAATCCCCCCCCGGGGTTTAACAGAGACCCAGTACTTC.

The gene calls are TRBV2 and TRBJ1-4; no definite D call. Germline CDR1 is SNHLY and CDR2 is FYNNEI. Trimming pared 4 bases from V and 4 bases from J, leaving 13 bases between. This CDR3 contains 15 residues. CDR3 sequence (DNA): TGTGCCAGCAGTGGACCTAGGGTCCTTAATGAAAAACTGTTTTTT. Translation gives CASSGPRVLNEKLFF. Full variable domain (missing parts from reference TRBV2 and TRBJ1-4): EPEVTQTPSHQVTQMGQEVILRCVPISNHLYFYWYRQILGQKVEFLVSFYNNEISEKSEIFDDQFSVERPDGSNFTLKIRSTKLEDSAMYFCASSGPRVLNEKLFFGSGTQLSVL.

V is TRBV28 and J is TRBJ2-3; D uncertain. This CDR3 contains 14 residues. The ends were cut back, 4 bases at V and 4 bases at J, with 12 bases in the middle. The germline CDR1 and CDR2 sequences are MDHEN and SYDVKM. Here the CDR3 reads CASSSIGMADTQYF. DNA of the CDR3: TGTGCCAGCAGTTCAATAGGGATGGCAGATACGCAGTATTTT.

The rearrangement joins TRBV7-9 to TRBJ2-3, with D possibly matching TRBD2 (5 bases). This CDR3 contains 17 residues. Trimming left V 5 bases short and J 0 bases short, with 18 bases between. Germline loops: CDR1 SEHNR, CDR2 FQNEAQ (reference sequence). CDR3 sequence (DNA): TGTGCCAGCAGCCCCAGATTTTTGGGAGCGAGCACAGATACGCAGTATTTT. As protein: CASSPRFLGASTDTQYF.

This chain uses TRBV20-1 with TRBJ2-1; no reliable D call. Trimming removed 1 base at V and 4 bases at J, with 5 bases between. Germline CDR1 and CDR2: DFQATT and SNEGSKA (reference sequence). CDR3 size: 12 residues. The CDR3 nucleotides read TGCAGTGCTAGAGCGGAGTACAATGAGCAGTTCTTC. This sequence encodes CSARAEYNEQFF.

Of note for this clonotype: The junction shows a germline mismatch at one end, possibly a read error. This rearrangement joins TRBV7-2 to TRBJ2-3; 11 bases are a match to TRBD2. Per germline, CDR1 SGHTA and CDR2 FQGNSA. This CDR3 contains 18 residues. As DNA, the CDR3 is TGTGCCAGCAGCGTAGCAACTAGCGGGGGCCGTTTCACAGATACGCAGTATTTT. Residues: CASSVATSGGRFTDTQYF.

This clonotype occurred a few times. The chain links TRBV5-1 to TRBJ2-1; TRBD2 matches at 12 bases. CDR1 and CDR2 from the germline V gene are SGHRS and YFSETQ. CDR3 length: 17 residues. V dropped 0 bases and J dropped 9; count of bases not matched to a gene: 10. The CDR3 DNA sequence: TGCGCCAGCAGCTTGGCCAGCCTGACTAGCGGGGGTGTTGAGCAGTTCTTC. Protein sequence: CASSLASLTSGGVEQFF.

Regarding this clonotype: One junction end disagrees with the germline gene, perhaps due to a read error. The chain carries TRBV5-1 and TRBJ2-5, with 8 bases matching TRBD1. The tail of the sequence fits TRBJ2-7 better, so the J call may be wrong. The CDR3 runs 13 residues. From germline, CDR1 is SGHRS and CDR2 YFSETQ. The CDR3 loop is CASRRTGNYEQYF. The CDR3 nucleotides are TGTGCCAGCAGACGGACAGGGAACTACGAGCAGTACTTC.

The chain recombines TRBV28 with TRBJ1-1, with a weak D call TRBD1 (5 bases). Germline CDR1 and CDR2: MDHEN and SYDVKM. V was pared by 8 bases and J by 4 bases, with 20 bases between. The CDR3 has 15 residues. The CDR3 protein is CASQNPGGWVTEAFF. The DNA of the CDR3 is TGTGCCAGCCAAAACCCCGGGGGTTGGGTCACTGAAGCTTTCTTT.

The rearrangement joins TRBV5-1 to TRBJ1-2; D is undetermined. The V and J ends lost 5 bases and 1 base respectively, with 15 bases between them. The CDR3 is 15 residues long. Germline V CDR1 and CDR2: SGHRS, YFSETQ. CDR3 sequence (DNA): TGCGCCAGCAGACCGGGAGCCATGTATAACTATGGCTACACCTTC. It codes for CASRPGAMYNYGYTF.

The CDR3 nucleotides read TGTGCCAGCAGTGGATCGAAGGATACAGATACGCAGTATTTT. This sequence encodes CASSGSKDTDTQYF. The rearrangement links TRBV6-4 to TRBJ2-3; no definite D call. This CDR3 region has 14 residues. The V end was cut by 4 bases, the J end by 3 bases, with 11 bases between. CDR1 is MRHNA and CDR2 is SNTAGT in the germline V gene.

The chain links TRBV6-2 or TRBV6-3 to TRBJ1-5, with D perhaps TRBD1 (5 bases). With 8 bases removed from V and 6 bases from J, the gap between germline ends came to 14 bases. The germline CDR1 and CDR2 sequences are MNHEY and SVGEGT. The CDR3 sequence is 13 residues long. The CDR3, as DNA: TGTGCCAGCGGCCGGGGGGGTACTCAGCCCCAGCATTTT. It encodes CASGRGGTQPQHF.

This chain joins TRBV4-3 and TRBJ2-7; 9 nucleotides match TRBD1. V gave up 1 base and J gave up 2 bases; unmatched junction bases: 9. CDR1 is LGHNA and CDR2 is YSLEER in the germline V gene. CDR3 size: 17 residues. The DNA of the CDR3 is TGCGCCAGCAGCCAAGGCTCCGGGACAGGGTGGACCTACGAGCAGTACTTC. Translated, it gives CASSQGSGTGWTYEQYF.